The 30 T cell receptor beta chains in this list originate from one sample, sequenced in a study of blood T cell repertoires in COVID-19. Here immunoSEQ multiplex PCR was the method, and the copy in TCRdb shows in-frame clones only, minus some. The table lists under 300,000 clones, around 83% of them singletons. Sequencing input: peripheral blood. All receptors derive from a woman aged 60-75 years with active or convalescent COVID-19.

The genes are TRBV6-4 and TRBJ2-7; the match to TRBD1 covers 10 bases. The germline V gene has CDR1 MRHNA and CDR2 SNTAGT. The trim removed 6 bases at V and 7 bases at J, leaving 9 bases unmatched. The CDR3 runs to 14 residues. The CDR3 protein is CASSPGTGAREQYF. The CDR3 coding sequence is TGTGCCAGCAGCCCCGGGACAGGGGCTCGGGAGCAGTACTTC.

The V call is TRBV5-1, the J call TRBJ2-1, with 7 bases fitting TRBD1. V shed 3 bases and J 6 bases; nucleotides not matched to a gene: 6. Germline lookup yields CDR1 SGHRS and CDR2 YFSETQ. This CDR3 has 14 residues. The CDR3 here is CASSSWTGFNEQFF. CDR3 DNA sequence: TGCGCCAGCAGCTCCTGGACAGGCTTCAATGAGCAGTTCTTC.

This rearrangement joins TRBV30 to TRBJ1-6; 9 bases agree with TRBD1. Germline lookup yields CDR1 GTSNPN and CDR2 SVGIG (reference sequence). J lost 0 bases, V lost 5 bases, and 11 bases had no gene match. The CDR3 is 18 residues long. CDR3 in amino acids: CAWGGTGTPSSYNSPLHF. In DNA, the CDR3 is TGTGCCTGGGGGGGGACAGGGACTCCGAGCTCCTATAATTCACCCCTCCACTTT.

The CDR3 region is CAWSGGTGKRSNQPQHF. CDR3 coding DNA: TGTGCCTGGAGTGGAGGGACAGGGAAAAGGAGCAATCAGCCCCAGCATTTT. The genes are TRBV30 and TRBJ1-5, with TRBD1 matching 9 bases. The J segment lost 1 base and the V segment lost 1 base, leaving 8 bases of the junction unmatched. The CDR3 spans 17 residues. The V gene's germline CDR1 is GTSNPN and CDR2 SVGIG (reference sequence).

The gene calls are TRBV6-5 and TRBJ1-2; D call uncertain. The CDR3 is 12 amino acids. V was shortened by 6 bases and J by 0 bases, with 5 bases between the two germline ends. Looked up from germline, CDR1 is MNHEY and CDR2 is SVGAGI. This CDR3 reads CASSSPNYGYTF. CDR3 nucleotide sequence: TGTGCCAGCAGCTCCCCTAACTATGGCTACACCTTC.

This clone was observed once. The chain joins TRBV21-1 to TRBJ1-5. TRBV21-1 is shown as a pseudogene. The CDR3 is 11 amino acids. The CDR3 here is CASNLTQPQHF. CDR3 in DNA: TGTGCCAGCAACCTAACTCAGCCCCAGCATTTT.

The chain has TRBV11-2 and TRBJ2-7; 10 bases line up with TRBD2. Germline V gene lookup returns CDR1 SGHAT and CDR2 FQNNGV. This CDR3 contains 16 residues. J was trimmed by 1 base and V by 5 bases; bases with no gene match: 8. This CDR3 is CASSRMALAGSYEQYF. The CDR3 DNA reads as TGTGCCAGCAGCCGTATGGCACTAGCGGGGTCCTACGAGCAGTACTTC.

The V gene is TRBV10-3, the J gene TRBJ2-7, with 10 bases matching TRBD1. The J segment lost 6 bases and the V segment lost 0 bases, leaving 5 bases of the junction unmatched. CDR3 size: 15 residues. Germline values: CDR1 ENHRY, CDR2 SYGVKD. The CDR3 loop is CAISESGQGSGEQYF. CDR3 sequence (DNA): TGTGCCATCAGTGAGTCGGGACAGGGGTCAGGCGAGCAGTACTTC.

The chain joins TRBV4-1 to TRBJ2-7; 9 bases map to TRBD2. The CDR3 spans 15 residues. The trim removed 2 bases at V and 5 bases at J, leaving 7 bases unmatched. Looked up from germline, CDR1 is MGHRA and CDR2 is YSYEKL. The CDR3 DNA reads as TGCGCCAGCAGCCAAACACCGGGACTAGCCGACGAGCAGTACTTC. This translates into CASSQTPGLADEQYF.

The CDR3 sequence: CASSAGDRTPGYTF. In DNA, the CDR3 is TGTGCCAGCAGCGCCGGGGACAGGACCCCTGGCTACACCTTC. The rearrangement uses TRBV5-4 and TRBJ1-2, with 8 bases matching TRBD1. CDR3 size: 14 residues. The V gene end was trimmed by 4 bases and the J gene end by 7 bases; junction bases not matched to a gene: 9. Germline V gene sequence: CDR1 SGHNT, CDR2 YYREEE (reference sequence).

V and J are TRBV13 and TRBJ1-2, with D maybe TRBD1 (6 bases). CDR3 length: 14 residues. Germline CDR1 reads PRHDT; CDR2 reads FYEKMQ (reference sequence). V dropped 5 bases and J dropped 5 bases, with 15 bases sitting between them. The CDR3 DNA follows: TGTGCCAGCAGCGACATAAGGACAGCGTATGGCTACACCTTC. It specifies CASSDIRTAYGYTF.

There are a few counts of this clone. This chain links TRBV2 with TRBJ2-2; 8 positions agree with TRBD1. V gave up 5 bases and J gave up 5 bases; unmatched junction bases: 7. Germline CDR1 reads SNHLY; CDR2 reads FYNNEI. The CDR3 totals 15 residues. This chain's CDR3 is CASSRTGYRTGELFF. In nucleotides, the CDR3 is TGTGCCAGCAGTAGGACAGGGTATCGTACCGGGGAGCTGTTTTTT.

V gene TRBV4-3 combines with J gene TRBJ1-3; D is possibly TRBD1 (5 bases). This CDR3 contains 16 residues. V was trimmed by 0 bases and J by 1 base, leaving 10 bases between them. Germline CDR1 LGHNA, CDR2 YSLEER. This CDR3 is CASSQDPAGSGNTIYF. The CDR3 coding sequence is TGCGCCAGCAGCCAAGATCCGGCAGGGTCTGGAAACACCATATATTTT.

This chain joins TRBV12-3 or TRBV12-4 and TRBJ1-1; 11 nucleotides line up with TRBD1. This CDR3 region has 13 residues. V lost 6 bases and J lost 5; bases outside the gene matches: 2. The CDR3 DNA sequence: TGTGCCAGCAGAGGGACAGGGGGGACTGAAGCTTTCTTT. Its translation: CASRGTGGTEAFF.

V and J are TRBV25-1 and TRBJ1-2; the D gene is possibly TRBD1 (5 bases). This CDR3 region has 13 residues. V lost 6 bases, J lost 4 bases, and 12 bases lay in between. Germline V gene data show CDR1 as MGHDK and CDR2 as SYGVNS. The CDR3 protein is CASRGGRGYGYTF. CDR3 coding DNA: TGTGCCAGCAGGGGAGGGAGGGGCTATGGCTACACCTTC.

The chain couples TRBV12-3 or TRBV12-4 to TRBJ1-2, with TRBD1 identical over 9 bases. The junction had 5 bases not matched to a gene; V was cut back by 5 bases and J by 7 bases. CDR3 size: 13 residues. CDR3 in DNA: TGTGCCAGCAGTCGGGACAGGGACAGTGGCTACACCTTC. It specifies CASSRDRDSGYTF.

This rearrangement joins TRBV20-1 to TRBJ2-1, with no clear D. V was shortened by 3 bases and J by 3 bases, with 12 bases between the two germline ends. The length of the CDR3 is 14 residues. CDR1 DFQATT and CDR2 SNEGSKA come from the germline V gene (reference sequence). CDR3 sequence: CSASVGSDYNEQFF. The CDR3 coding sequence is TGCAGTGCTAGTGTGGGCAGTGACTACAATGAGCAGTTCTTC.

This clone was recorded once. The rearrangement joins TRBV19 to TRBJ2-3; TRBD2 agrees at 7 bases. The CDR3 runs to 17 residues. The junction had 9 bases not matched to a gene; V was cut back by 3 bases and J by 0 bases. Germline CDR1 and CDR2: LNHDA and SQIVND (reference sequence). CDR3 loop: CASSIDSLAASTDTQYF. In nucleotides, the CDR3 is TGTGCCAGTAGTATTGATTCCCTAGCGGCTAGCACAGATACGCAGTATTTT.

The V call is TRBV6-7, the J call TRBJ2-4; 8 bases are shared with TRBD2. TRBV6-7 belongs to the ORF category, with a function that is uncertain. Trimming removed 6 bases from V and 5 bases from J; junction bases left unmatched: 21. This CDR3 comprises 19 residues. In nucleotides, the CDR3 is TGTGCCAGCAGGCCCCACAGCGGGAGACTCCAGCGTAGCCAAAACATTCAGTACTTC. This gives the protein CASRPHSGRLQRSQNIQYF.

The rearrangement joins TRBV14 to TRBJ2-2; D possibly corresponds to TRBD1 (5 bases). Germline CDR1 SGHDN, CDR2 FVKESK. Between the trimmed V and J ends, which lost 4 bases and 4 bases, there was a span of 7 bases. The CDR3 totals 13 residues. CDR3 DNA: TGTGCCAGCAGCCCCCAGGGCACCGGGGAGCTGTTTTTT. This codes for CASSPQGTGELFF.

The CDR3, as DNA: TGCAGCGTCGGGAGCTCTGGAAACACCATATATTTT. Residues: CSVGSSGNTIYF. The chain joins TRBV29-1 to TRBJ1-3, with D unresolved. V was pared by 6 bases and J by 0 bases, with 6 bases between. The CDR3 is 12 residues long. Looked up from germline, CDR1 is SQVTM and CDR2 is ANQGSEA.

The V and J genes are TRBV7-9 and TRBJ1-2; 10 nucleotides line up with TRBD1. With V trimmed by 6 bases and J by 12 bases, 4 bases remained unmatched. The CDR3 extends over 11 amino acids. Germline CDR1 reads SEHNR; CDR2 reads FQNEAQ (reference sequence). Here the CDR3 DNA reads TGTGCCAGCAGGAAGGACAGGGGGGACACCTTC. Amino acid sequence: CASRKDRGDTF.

This clone has at least ten counts. J is TRBJ2-1 and V is TRBV7-8; TRBD2 matches at 12 bases. This CDR3 has 15 amino acids. Germline loops: CDR1 SGHVS, CDR2 FQNEAQ. Unmatched junction bases numbered 5, after V lost 3 bases and J lost 8 bases. The CDR3 DNA is TGTGCCAGCAGCTTGATAACTAGCGGGGGGCATGAGCAGTTCTTC. Translating gives CASSLITSGGHEQFF.

The DNA of the CDR3 is TGTGCCAGCAGCTTAATGGGCGGGGCCACAGATACGCAGTATTTT. This sequence encodes CASSLMGGATDTQYF. J is TRBJ2-3 and V is TRBV7-9; tentatively, D is TRBD2 (6 bases). V lost 2 bases, J lost 2 bases, and 11 bases lay in between. The CDR3 covers 15 residues. CDR1 is SEHNR, CDR2 FQNEAQ, per germline (reference sequence).

The chain employs TRBV18 and TRBJ2-7; D is unclear. CDR3 length: 13 residues. Per the germline V gene, CDR1 is KGHSH and CDR2 is LQKENI. Trimming took 3 bases from V and 7 from J, leaving 13 bases between them. As DNA, the CDR3 is TGTGCCAGCTCACCCGTCCCCCTCGGGGAGCAGTACTTC. It yields the protein CASSPVPLGEQYF.

The gene calls are TRBV19 and TRBJ1-2, with unresolved D. The germline CDR1 and CDR2 sequences are LNHDA and SQIVND (reference sequence). Trimming shortened V by 5 bases and J by 8 bases, and 18 bases separated the two germline ends. This CDR3 has 14 amino acids. The CDR3 region has the DNA TGTGCCAGTAGTCCCCGACATACTTCTACGGGCTACACCTTC. The encoded protein is CASSPRHTSTGYTF.

The V call is TRBV5-6, the J call TRBJ1-5; a weak D match, TRBD1 (6 bases). CDR1 and CDR2 (germline): SGHDT, YYEEEE. There are 16 residues in the CDR3. V was clipped by 3 bases and J by 4 bases, with 17 bases between them. The CDR3 nucleotides are TGTGCCAGCAGCTCCCTCCAGGGGCGACATAATCAGCCCCAGCATTTT. It encodes CASSSLQGRHNQPQHF. The entire variable domain, with the rest obtained from reference TRBV5-6 and TRBJ1-5, is as follows: DAGVTQSPTHLIKTRGQQVTLRCSPKSGHDTVSWYQQALGQGPQFIFQYYEEEERQRGNFPDRFSGHQFPNYSSELNVNALLLGDSALYLCASSSLQGRHNQPQHFGDGTRLSIL.

V and J are TRBV5-1 and TRBJ2-1, with TRBD1 matching 8 bases. The CDR3 runs to 17 residues. V dropped 2 bases and J dropped 7; count of bases not matched to a gene: 14. Germline V gene data show CDR1 as SGHRS and CDR2 as YFSETQ. The CDR3 is CASSFPQGASLGNEQFF. CDR3 DNA: TGCGCCAGCAGCTTCCCCCAGGGGGCTAGTCTCGGAAATGAGCAGTTCTTC.

V usage is TRBV24-1 and J usage is TRBJ2-1, with 8 bases matching TRBD1. V lost 5 bases to trimming and J lost 6 bases; unmatched junction nucleotides: 5. The CDR3 sequence is 14 residues long. Germline V gives CDR1 KGHDR, CDR2 SFDVKD. The CDR3 bases are TGTGCCACCAGTGGGACAGGGAACTTCAATGAGCAGTTCTTC. Protein sequence: CATSGTGNFNEQFF.

Comments on this clone: Other DNA variants within this sample encode the same CDR3. The rearrangement uses TRBV18 and TRBJ1-1; 7 nucleotides match TRBD1. Unmatched junction bases numbered 3, after V lost 5 bases and J lost 3 bases. CDR1 is KGHSH and CDR2 is LQKENI in the germline V gene. The CDR3 runs to 13 residues. In nucleotides, the CDR3 is TGTGCCAGCTCAACAGGGGAGGACACTGAAGCTTTCTTT. Amino acid sequence: CASSTGEDTEAFF.